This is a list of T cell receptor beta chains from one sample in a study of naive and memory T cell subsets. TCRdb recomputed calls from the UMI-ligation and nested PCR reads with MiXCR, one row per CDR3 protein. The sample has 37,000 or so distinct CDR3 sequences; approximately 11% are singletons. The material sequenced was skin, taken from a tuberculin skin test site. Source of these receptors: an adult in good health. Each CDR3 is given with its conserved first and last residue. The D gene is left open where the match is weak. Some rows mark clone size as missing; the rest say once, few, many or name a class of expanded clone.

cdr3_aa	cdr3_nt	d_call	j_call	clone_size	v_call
CASREGQGEETQYF	TGTGCCAGCAGAGAGGGACAGGGGGAAGAGACCCAGTACTTC	TRBD1	TRBJ2-5	many	TRBV12-3/TRBV12-4
CASSPRGVSSYEQYF	TGTGCCAGCAGCCCTCGAGGGGTCAGCTCCTACGAGCAGTACTTC	-	TRBJ2-7	-	TRBV7-2
CASSTTGGAETQYF	TGTGCCAGCAGCACGACAGGGGGCGCGGAGACCCAGTACTTC	TRBD1	TRBJ2-5	many	TRBV28
CASSLEGQGAPLHF	TGCGCCAGCAGCTTGGAGGGACAGGGGGCGCCCCTCCACTTT	TRBD1	TRBJ1-6	few	TRBV5-1
CASGQENYGYTF	TGTGCCAGCGGACAGGAAAACTATGGCTACACCTTC	TRBD1	TRBJ1-2	many	TRBV9
CSAREWTNHNEQFF	TGCAGTGCTAGAGAGTGGACAAACCACAATGAGCAGTTCTTC	-	TRBJ2-1	-	TRBV20-1
CASRVTGSYEQYF	TGTGCCAGCAGAGTCACAGGGTCCTACGAGCAGTACTTC	-	TRBJ2-7	few	TRBV25-1
CASQTSGGANTGELFF	TGCGCCAGCCAGACTAGCGGGGGAGCGAACACCGGGGAGCTGTTTTTT	TRBD2	TRBJ2-2	many	TRBV5-1
CASSLTRGDKNIQYF	TGTGCCAGCAGCCTAACTAGAGGGGACAAAAACATTCAGTACTTC	-	TRBJ2-4	few	TRBV11-3
CASSLAPNTEAFF	TGTGCCAGCAGCTTAGCTCCGAACACTGAAGCTTTCTTT	-	TRBJ1-1	many	TRBV7-3
CASSFLATLYEQYF	TGTGCCAGCAGTTTCTTAGCGACCCTCTACGAGCAGTACTTC	-	TRBJ2-7	many	TRBV6-2/TRBV6-3
CASSLWMDRGSTDTQYF	TGTGCCAGCAGCTTATGGATGGACAGGGGGAGCACAGATACGCAGTATTTT	TRBD1	TRBJ2-3	many	TRBV13